What follows are 24 T cell receptor beta chains derived from one specimen sequenced in a study of monozygotic twins with inflammatory bowel disease. TCRdb reprocessed the 5' RACE reads and stores each CDR3 protein as one record, lacking DNA. Recorded for this sample: more than 300,000 distinct CDR3 sequences. The material sequenced was blood. The origin of the receptors is a human donor with ulcerative colitis or Crohn's disease, or a healthy co-twin of an affected twin (not recorded which).

The chain couples TRBV7-9 to TRBJ2-7; there is no DNA to check the TCRdb D call of TRBD1. This CDR3 region has 15 residues. The germline gives CDR1 SEHNR, CDR2 FQNEAQ (reference sequence). CDR3 region: CASSFGQTSSYEQYF.

This chain joins TRBV5-1 and TRBJ1-1; TCRdb selects TRBD1, and the lack of DNA leaves this call unchecked. CDR3 length equals 14 residues. The germline gives CDR1 SGHRS, CDR2 YFSETQ. Here the CDR3 reads CASSAGTANTEAFF.

The genes are TRBV20-1 and TRBJ1-5. The CDR3 loop spans 12 amino acids. In germline, CDR1 is DFQATT, CDR2 SNEGSKA (reference sequence). CDR3 loop: CSVKKGYQPQHF.

The rearrangement uses TRBV11-2 and TRBJ2-3; TCRdb's assignment of TRBD2 cannot be checked, as there is no DNA. Germline V gene lookup returns CDR1 SGHAT and CDR2 FQNNGV. The CDR3 extends over 18 amino acids. The CDR3 reads CASSFPPTSGRYRDTQYF.

The J gene is TRBJ1-5, the V gene TRBV12-3 or TRBV12-4; the TCRdb D gene call, TRBD1, has no DNA to confirm it. CDR3 size: 17 residues. CDR3 loop: CANSQRQGDGGNQPQHF.

This rearrangement joins TRBV12-3 or TRBV12-4 to TRBJ2-3; the TCRdb D gene call, TRBD1, has no DNA to confirm it. The CDR3 contains 14 residues. The CDR3 spells CASSRDRVADTQYF.

The chain recombines TRBV7-2 with TRBJ1-4. CDR1 is SGHTA, CDR2 FQGNSA, per germline. The CDR3 totals 14 residues. CDR3 in amino acids: CASSGRAETGKLFF.

The chain uses TRBV6-1 and TRBJ2-1; the TRBD2 assignment by TCRdb is unverifiable without DNA. Per the germline V gene, CDR1 is MNHNS and CDR2 is SASEGT. The CDR3 extends over 14 amino acids. CDR3 loop: CASRTGVNYNEQFF.

This chain joins TRBV4-2 and TRBJ1-3; TCRdb calls TRBD1, which cannot be checked without DNA. Germline lookup yields CDR1 LGHNA and CDR2 YNFKEQ. This CDR3 contains 17 residues. This chain's CDR3 is CASSQGQLAGSGNTIYF.

CDR3: CASREPSRGEKLFF. This chain uses TRBV19 with TRBJ1-4; TCRdb outputs TRBD1, but without DNA this stays unchecked. The CDR3 sequence is 14 residues long. Germline V lookup: CDR1 LNHDA, CDR2 SQIVND (reference sequence).

This rearrangement joins TRBV20-1 to TRBJ2-5. Germline loops: CDR1 DFQATT, CDR2 SNEGSKA (reference sequence). The CDR3 extends over 14 amino acids. CDR3 residues: CSAREVSRQETQYF.

This chain uses TRBV6-1 with TRBJ1-5. The germline CDR1 and CDR2 sequences are MNHNS and SASEGT. The CDR3 runs to 11 residues. The CDR3 here is CASSVGQPQHF.

The chain recombines TRBV4-2 with TRBJ2-2. The CDR3 loop spans 16 amino acids. CDR1 and CDR2 from the germline V gene are LGHNA and YNFKEQ. CDR3 region: CASSQELQTNTGELFF.

The chain links TRBV29-1 to TRBJ2-7; there is no DNA to check the TCRdb D call of TRBD1. The germline gives CDR1 SQVTM, CDR2 ANQGSEA. The CDR3 runs to 12 residues. CDR3 sequence reads: CSVRQGIYEQYF.

The J gene is TRBJ2-7, the V gene TRBV20-1; TCRdb gives TRBD1 as the D gene, but with no DNA this cannot be confirmed. The CDR3 covers 12 residues. Germline V gene lookup returns CDR1 DFQATT and CDR2 SNEGSKA (reference sequence). CDR3 sequence: CSANRDAYEQYF.

The rearrangement uses TRBV5-4 and TRBJ2-2. This CDR3 region has 16 residues. The germline gives CDR1 SGHNT, CDR2 YYREEE (reference sequence). CDR3 in amino acids: CASSLGLPGNTGELFF. Complete variable domain (other parts from reference TRBV5-4 and TRBJ2-2): ETGVTQSPTHLIKTRGQQVTLRCSSQSGHNTVSWYQQALGQGPQFIFQYYREEENGRGNFPPRFSGLQFPNYSSELNVNALELDDSALYLCASSLGLPGNTGELFFGEGSRLTVL.

This chain uses TRBV28 with TRBJ2-1; lacking DNA, the TRBD2 call made by TCRdb goes unchecked. The V gene's germline CDR1 is MDHEN and CDR2 SYDVKM. There are 15 residues in the CDR3. CDR3 amino acids: CASSFYGPTYNEQFF.

The gene calls are TRBV12-3 or TRBV12-4 and TRBJ2-4. The CDR3 is 16 residues long. CDR3 amino acids: CVSRKGQVLTKNIQYF.

The chain joins TRBV28 to TRBJ2-3; TCRdb's D call, TRBD1, is unchecked because there is no DNA. Germline V gene data show CDR1 as MDHEN and CDR2 as SYDVKM. CDR3 length: 16 amino acids. This CDR3 reads CASSLRTGSIWVTQYF.

The chain has TRBV9 and TRBJ2-7; TCRdb proposes TRBD1, but this gene call is untestable without DNA. The CDR3 extends over 13 amino acids. Germline V gives CDR1 SGDLS, CDR2 YYNGEE. This CDR3 reads CASSVGHSYEQYF.

The V and J genes are TRBV18 and TRBJ2-3; the TRBD2 assignment by TCRdb is unverifiable without DNA. CDR1 is KGHSH and CDR2 is LQKENI in the germline V gene. The CDR3 runs to 13 residues. The CDR3 loop reads CASSPPRGRREYF. The full variable domain, with the rest looked up from reference TRBV18 and TRBJ2-3, is NAGVMQNPRHLVRRRGQEARLRCSPMKGHSHVYWYRQLPEEGLKFMVYLQKENIIDESGMPKERFSAEFPKEGPSILRIQQVVRGDSAAYFCASSPPRGRREYFGPGTRLTVL.

This sequence joins TRBV2 and TRBJ1-2; TCRdb returns TRBD1, unconfirmable since there is no DNA. From germline, CDR1 is SNHLY and CDR2 FYNNEI. This CDR3 region has 19 residues. The CDR3 region is CACSESKVVTGYLDYGYTF.

The chain has TRBV29-1 and TRBJ2-1; there is no DNA to check the TCRdb D call of TRBD1. CDR1 is SQVTM and CDR2 is ANQGSEA in the germline V gene. There are 14 residues in the CDR3. This CDR3 reads CSTPTQGAYNEQFF.

The V gene is TRBV5-4, the J gene TRBJ1-1. Germline loops: CDR1 SGHNT, CDR2 YYREEE (reference sequence). The CDR3 sequence is 15 residues long. This CDR3 reads CASSASMGADSEAFF.